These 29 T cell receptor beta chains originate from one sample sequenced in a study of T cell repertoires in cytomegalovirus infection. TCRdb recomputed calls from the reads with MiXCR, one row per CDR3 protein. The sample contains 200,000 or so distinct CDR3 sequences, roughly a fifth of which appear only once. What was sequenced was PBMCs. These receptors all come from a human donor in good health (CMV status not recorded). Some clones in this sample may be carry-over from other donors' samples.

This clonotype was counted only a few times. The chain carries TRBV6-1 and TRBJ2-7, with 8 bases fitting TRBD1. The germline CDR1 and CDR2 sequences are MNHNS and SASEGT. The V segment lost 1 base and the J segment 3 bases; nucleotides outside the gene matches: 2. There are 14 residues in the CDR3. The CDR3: CASSEGDRGYEQYF. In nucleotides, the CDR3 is TGTGCCAGCAGTGAAGGTGACAGGGGCTACGAGCAGTACTTC.

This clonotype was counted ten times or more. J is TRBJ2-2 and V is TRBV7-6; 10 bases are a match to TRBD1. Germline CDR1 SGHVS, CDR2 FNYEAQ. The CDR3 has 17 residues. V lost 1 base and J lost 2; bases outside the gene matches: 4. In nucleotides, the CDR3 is TGTGCCAGCAGCTTAGTGGGGACAGGGGTCAACACCGGGGAGCTGTTTTTT. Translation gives CASSLVGTGVNTGELFF.

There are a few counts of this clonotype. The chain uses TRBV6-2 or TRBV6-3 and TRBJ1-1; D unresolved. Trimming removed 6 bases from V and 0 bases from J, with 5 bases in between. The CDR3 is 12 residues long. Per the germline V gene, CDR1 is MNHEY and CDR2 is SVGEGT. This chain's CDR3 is CASSQVNTEAFF. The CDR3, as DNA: TGTGCCAGCAGCCAAGTGAACACTGAAGCTTTCTTT.

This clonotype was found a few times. The CDR3 coding sequence is TGTGCCACCAGGGGGGACGGAAAAATCTCTGGGGCCAACGTCCTGACTTTC. It translates to CATRGDGKISGANVLTF. The chain links TRBV15 to TRBJ2-6, with D tentatively TRBD1 or TRBD2 (5 bases each). V was shortened by 6 bases and J by 0 bases, with 15 bases between the two germline ends. Germline V lookup: CDR1 LNHNV, CDR2 YYDKDF (reference sequence). The length of the CDR3 is 17 residues.

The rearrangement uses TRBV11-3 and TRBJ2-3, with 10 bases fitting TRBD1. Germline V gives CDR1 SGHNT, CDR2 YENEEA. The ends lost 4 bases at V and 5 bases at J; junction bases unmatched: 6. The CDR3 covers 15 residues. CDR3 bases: TGTGCCAGCAGCTCGGGACAGGGGCTGGAAGATACGCAGTATTTT. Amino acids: CASSSGQGLEDTQYF.

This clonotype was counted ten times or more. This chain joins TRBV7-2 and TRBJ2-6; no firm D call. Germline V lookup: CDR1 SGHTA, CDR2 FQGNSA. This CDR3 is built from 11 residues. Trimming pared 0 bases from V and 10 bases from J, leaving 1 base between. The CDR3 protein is CASSLANVLTF. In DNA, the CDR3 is TGTGCCAGCAGCTTAGCGAACGTCCTGACTTTC.

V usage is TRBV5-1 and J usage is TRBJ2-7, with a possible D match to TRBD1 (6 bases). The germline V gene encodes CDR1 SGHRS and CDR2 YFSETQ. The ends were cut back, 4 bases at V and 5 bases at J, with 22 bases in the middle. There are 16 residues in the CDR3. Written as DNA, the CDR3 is TGCGCCAGCAGCCTCCTCCCACAGGGCTTGGGCGACGAGCAGTACTTC. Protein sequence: CASSLLPQGLGDEQYF. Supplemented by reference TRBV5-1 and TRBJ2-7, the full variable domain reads KAGVTQTPRYLIKTRGQQVTLSCSPISGHRSVSWYQQTPGQGLQFLFEYFSETQRNKGNFPGRFSGRQFSNSRSEMNVSTLELGDSALYLCASSLLPQGLGDEQYFGPGTRLTVT.

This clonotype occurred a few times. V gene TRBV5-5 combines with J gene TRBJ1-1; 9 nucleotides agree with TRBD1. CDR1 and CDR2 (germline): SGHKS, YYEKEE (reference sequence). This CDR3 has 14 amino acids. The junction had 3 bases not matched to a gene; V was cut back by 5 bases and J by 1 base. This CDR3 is CASRTGGANTEAFF. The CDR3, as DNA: TGTGCCAGCAGGACAGGGGGGGCGAACACTGAAGCTTTCTTT.

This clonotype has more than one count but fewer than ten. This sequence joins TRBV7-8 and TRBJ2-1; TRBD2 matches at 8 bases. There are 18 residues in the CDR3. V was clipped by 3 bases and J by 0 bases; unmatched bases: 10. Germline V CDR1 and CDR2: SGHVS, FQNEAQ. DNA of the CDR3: TGTGCCAGCAGCTTCCGGACTAGCCCCGTCAGCTCCTACAATGAGCAGTTCTTC. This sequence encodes CASSFRTSPVSSYNEQFF.

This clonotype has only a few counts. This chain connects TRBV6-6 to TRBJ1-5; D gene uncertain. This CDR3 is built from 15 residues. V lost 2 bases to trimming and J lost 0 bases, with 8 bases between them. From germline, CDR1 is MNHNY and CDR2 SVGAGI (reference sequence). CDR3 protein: CASSYVYGSNQPQHF. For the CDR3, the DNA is TGTGCCAGCAGTTACGTTTACGGTAGCAATCAGCCCCAGCATTTT.

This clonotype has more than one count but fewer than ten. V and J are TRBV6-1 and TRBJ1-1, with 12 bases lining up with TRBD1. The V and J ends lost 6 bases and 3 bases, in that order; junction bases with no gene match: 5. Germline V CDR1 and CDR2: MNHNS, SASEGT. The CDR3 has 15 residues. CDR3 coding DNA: TGTGCCAGCAGCTCCGGGACAGGGGGCTACACTGAAGCTTTCTTT. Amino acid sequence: CASSSGTGGYTEAFF.

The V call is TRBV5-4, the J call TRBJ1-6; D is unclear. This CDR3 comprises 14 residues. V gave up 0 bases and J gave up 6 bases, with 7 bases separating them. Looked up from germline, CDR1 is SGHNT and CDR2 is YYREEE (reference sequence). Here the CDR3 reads CASSLEVVNSPLHF. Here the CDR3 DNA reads TGTGCCAGCAGCTTGGAGGTTGTTAATTCACCCCTCCACTTT.

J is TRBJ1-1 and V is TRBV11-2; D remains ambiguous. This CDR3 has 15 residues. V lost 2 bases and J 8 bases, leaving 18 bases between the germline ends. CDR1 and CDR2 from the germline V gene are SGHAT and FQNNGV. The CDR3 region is CASSLIRRANSEAFF. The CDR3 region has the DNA TGTGCCAGCAGCTTAATCCGTCGGGCAAACAGCGAAGCTTTCTTT.

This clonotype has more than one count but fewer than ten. CDR3 coding DNA: TGTGCCAGCAGCCTGGATGGGGGGAACACTGAAGCTTTCTTT. It specifies CASSLDGGNTEAFF. This chain joins TRBV5-4 and TRBJ1-1, with a weak D call TRBD1 (5 bases). The CDR3 sequence is 14 residues long. The ends were cut back, 4 bases at V and 1 base at J, with 11 bases in the middle. The germline CDR1 and CDR2 sequences are SGHNT and YYREEE (reference sequence).

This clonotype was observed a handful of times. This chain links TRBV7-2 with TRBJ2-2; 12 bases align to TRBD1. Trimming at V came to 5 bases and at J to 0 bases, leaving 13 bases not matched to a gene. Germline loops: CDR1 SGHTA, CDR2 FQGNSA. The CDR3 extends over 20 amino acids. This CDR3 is CASSLAPGQGAFANTGELFF. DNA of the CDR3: TGTGCCAGCAGCCTTGCCCCGGGACAGGGGGCGTTTGCGAACACCGGGGAGCTGTTTTTT. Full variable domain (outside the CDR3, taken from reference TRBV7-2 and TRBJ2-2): GAGVSQSPSNKVTEKGKDVELRCDPISGHTALYWYRQSLGQGLEFLIYFQGNSAPDKSGLPSDRFSAERTGGSVSTLTIQRTQQEDSAVYLCASSLAPGQGAFANTGELFFGEGSRLTVL.

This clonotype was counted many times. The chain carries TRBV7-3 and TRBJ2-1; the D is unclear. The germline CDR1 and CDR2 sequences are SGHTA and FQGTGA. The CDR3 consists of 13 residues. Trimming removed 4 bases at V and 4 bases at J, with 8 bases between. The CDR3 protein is CASSSTPYNEQFF. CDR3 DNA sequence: TGTGCCAGCAGCTCCACCCCATACAATGAGCAGTTCTTC.

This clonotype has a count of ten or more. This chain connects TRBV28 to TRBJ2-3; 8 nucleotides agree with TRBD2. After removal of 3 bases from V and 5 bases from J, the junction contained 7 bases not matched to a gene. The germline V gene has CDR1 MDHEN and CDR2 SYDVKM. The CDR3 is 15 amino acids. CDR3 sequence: CASSFWREAKDTQYF. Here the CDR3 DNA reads TGTGCCAGCAGTTTTTGGCGGGAGGCTAAAGATACGCAGTATTTT.

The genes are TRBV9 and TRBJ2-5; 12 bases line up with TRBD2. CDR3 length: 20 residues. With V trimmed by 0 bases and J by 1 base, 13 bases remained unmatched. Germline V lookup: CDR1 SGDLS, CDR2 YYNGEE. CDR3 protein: CASSVAGPTSGGSSQETQYF. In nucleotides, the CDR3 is TGTGCCAGCAGCGTAGCCGGCCCGACTAGCGGGGGTTCGTCCCAAGAGACCCAGTACTTC.

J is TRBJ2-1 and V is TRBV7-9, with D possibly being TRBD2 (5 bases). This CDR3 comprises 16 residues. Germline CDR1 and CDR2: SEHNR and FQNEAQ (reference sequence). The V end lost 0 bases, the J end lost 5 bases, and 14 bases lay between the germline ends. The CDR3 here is CASSLALAGSDNEQFF. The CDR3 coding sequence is TGTGCCAGCAGCTTAGCGCTAGCAGGTTCCGACAATGAGCAGTTCTTC.

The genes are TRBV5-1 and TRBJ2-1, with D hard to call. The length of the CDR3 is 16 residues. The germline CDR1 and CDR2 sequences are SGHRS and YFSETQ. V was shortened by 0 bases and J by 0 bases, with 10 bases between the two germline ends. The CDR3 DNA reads TGCGCCAGCAGCTTGGGTCCCGGGTCCTCCTACAATGAGCAGTTCTTC. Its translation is CASSLGPGSSYNEQFF.

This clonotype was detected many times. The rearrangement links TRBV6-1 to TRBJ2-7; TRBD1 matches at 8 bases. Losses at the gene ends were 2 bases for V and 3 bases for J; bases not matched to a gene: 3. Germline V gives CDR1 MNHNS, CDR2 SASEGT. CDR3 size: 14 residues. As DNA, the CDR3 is TGTGCCAGCAGTGAAATCGGACAGGGCTACGAGCAGTACTTC. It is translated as CASSEIGQGYEQYF.

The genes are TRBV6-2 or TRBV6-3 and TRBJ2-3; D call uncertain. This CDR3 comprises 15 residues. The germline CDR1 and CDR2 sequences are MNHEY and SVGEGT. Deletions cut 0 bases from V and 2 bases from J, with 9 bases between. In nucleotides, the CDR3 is TGTGCCAGCAGTTACTCCGGGCAGACCACAGATACGCAGTATTTT. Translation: CASSYSGQTTDTQYF.

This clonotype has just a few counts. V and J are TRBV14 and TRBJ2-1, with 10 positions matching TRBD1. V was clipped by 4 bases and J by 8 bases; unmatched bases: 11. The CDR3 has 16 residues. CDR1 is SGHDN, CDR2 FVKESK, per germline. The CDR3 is CASSPSVGQGRHEQFF. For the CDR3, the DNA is TGTGCCAGCAGCCCTTCGGTGGGACAGGGGAGGCATGAGCAGTTCTTC.

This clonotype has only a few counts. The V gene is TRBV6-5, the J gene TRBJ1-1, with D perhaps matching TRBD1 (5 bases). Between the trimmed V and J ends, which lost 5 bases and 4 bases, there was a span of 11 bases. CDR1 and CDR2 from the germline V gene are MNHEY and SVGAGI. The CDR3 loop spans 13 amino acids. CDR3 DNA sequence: TGTGCCAGCAGTAGAGCTGGGGGCACTGAAGCTTTCTTT. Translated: CASSRAGGTEAFF.

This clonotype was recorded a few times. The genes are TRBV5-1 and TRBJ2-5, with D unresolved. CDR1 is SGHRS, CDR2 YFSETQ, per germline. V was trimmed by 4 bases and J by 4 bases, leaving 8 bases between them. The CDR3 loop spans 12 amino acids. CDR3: CASSGDSETQYF. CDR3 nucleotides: TGCGCCAGCAGCGGGGATTCAGAGACCCAGTACTTC.

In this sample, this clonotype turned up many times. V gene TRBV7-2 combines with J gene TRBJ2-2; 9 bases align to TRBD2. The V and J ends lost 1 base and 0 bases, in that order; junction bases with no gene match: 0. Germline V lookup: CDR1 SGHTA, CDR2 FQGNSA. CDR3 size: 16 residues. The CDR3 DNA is TGTGCCAGCAGCTTAGTAGCGGGGGCGAACACCGGGGAGCTGTTTTTT. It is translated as CASSLVAGANTGELFF.

Here the CDR3 reads CASSIMAQRNQPQHF. The CDR3 nucleotides are TGTGCCAGTAGTATAATGGCCCAAAGGAATCAGCCCCAGCATTTT. The chain couples TRBV19 to TRBJ1-5; no firm D call. The V end lost 2 bases, the J end lost 4 bases, and 12 bases lay between the germline ends. Germline V lookup: CDR1 LNHDA, CDR2 SQIVND (reference sequence). The CDR3 loop spans 15 amino acids. Filled out from reference TRBV19 and TRBJ1-5, the complete variable domain reads DGGITQSPKYLFRKEGQNVTLSCEQNLNHDAMYWYRQDPGQGLRLIYYSQIVNDFQKGDIAEGYSVSREKKESFPLTVTSAQKNPTAFYLCASSIMAQRNQPQHFGDGTRLSIL.

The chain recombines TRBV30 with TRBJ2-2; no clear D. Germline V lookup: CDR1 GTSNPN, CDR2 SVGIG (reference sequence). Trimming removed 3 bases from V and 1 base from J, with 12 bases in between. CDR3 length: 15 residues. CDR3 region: CAWRWRLGNTGELFF. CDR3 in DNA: TGTGCCTGGAGGTGGAGACTGGGGAACACCGGGGAGCTGTTTTTT.

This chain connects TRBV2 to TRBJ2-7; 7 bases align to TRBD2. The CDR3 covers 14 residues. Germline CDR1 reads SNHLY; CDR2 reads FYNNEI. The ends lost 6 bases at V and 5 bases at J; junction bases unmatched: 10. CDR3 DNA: TGTGCCAGCAGGATCAGCGGGACGGTGGACGAGCAGTACTTC. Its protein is CASRISGTVDEQYF.